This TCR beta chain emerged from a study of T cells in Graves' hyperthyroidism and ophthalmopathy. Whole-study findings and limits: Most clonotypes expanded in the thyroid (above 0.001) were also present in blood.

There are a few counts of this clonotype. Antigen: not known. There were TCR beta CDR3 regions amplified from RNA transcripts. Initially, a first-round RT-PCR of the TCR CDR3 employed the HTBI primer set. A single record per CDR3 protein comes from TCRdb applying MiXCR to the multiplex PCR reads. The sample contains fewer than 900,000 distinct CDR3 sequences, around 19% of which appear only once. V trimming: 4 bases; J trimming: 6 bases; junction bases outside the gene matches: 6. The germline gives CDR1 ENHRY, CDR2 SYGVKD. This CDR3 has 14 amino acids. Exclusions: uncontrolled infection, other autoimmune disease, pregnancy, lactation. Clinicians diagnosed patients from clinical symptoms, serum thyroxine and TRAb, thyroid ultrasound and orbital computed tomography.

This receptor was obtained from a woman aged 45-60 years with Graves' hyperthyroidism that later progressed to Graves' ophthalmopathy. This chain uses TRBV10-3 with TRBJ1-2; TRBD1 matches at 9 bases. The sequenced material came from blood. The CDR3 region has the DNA TGTGCCATCAGTGTAAAACAGGGGGCAGATGGCTACACCTTC. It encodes CAISVKQGADGYTF.